This is a list of T cell receptor beta chains from one sample in a study of T cell changes during pregnancy in multiple sclerosis. Measured with immunoSEQ multiplex PCR; TCRdb has only the in-frame clones, and not every one. The sample records about 100,000 clones, over 80% being singletons. Sequencing was performed on peripheral blood, taken after pregnancy. All receptors derive from a female donor with multiple sclerosis, enrolled in a pregnancy study. The CDR3 runs from the conserved cysteine through the conserved F or W. Rows may omit the clone size; those that give it use once, few, many or a size class.

clone size	V gene	J gene	CDR3 protein
-	TRBV5-6	TRBJ2-7	CASSSRGIYEQYF
-	TRBV5-5	TRBJ1-2	CASSFSGDYGYTF
-	TRBV6-1	TRBJ1-2	CASRLTGDYGYTF
-	TRBV27	TRBJ2-7	CASSLTGTGEQYF
-	TRBV2	TRBJ2-6	CARSTGGSGANVLTF
once	TRBV5-4	TRBJ1-2	CASSLARGDGYTF
-	TRBV27	TRBJ2-2	CASSFPARLFF
-	TRBV11-2	TRBJ1-5	CASSLDKVRETYQPQHF
-	TRBV6-6	TRBJ1-2	CASSYSDLPNYGYTF
few	TRBV15	TRBJ1-5	CATSSQTGTGQPQHF
once	TRBV28	TRBJ2-7	CASSSDFSYEQYF
-	TRBV29-1	TRBJ2-7	CSVASGGDYEQYF
-	TRBV2	TRBJ1-4	CASSNGRGNEKLFF
-	TRBV5-3	TRBJ1-2	CARSSRSGGVGDGYTF
-	TRBV19	TRBJ1-5	CASSAGRFSNQPQHF
-	TRBV9	TRBJ1-6	CASSALRGNNSPLHF
-	TRBV7-9	TRBJ2-7	CASSDRDTQVTYEQYF
-	TRBV19	TRBJ1-5	CASSPRRQGLVSQPQHF
-	TRBV25-1	TRBJ2-1	CASSGVVGTSGTYNEQFF
-	TRBV7-9	TRBJ2-7	CASSLTGTYEQYF
-	TRBV9	TRBJ1-6	CASSVERGDSPLHF
-	TRBV5-5	TRBJ1-1	CASSLLMTMNTEAFF
-	TRBV21-1	TRBJ1-2	CASRRQGGATNYGYTF
-	TRBV4-2	TRBJ1-3	CASSQSTGSTGNTIYF
-	TRBV12-2	TRBJ1-2	CASRSRDYGYTF
-	TRBV6-5	TRBJ2-1	CASNRLVGSYNEQFF
-	TRBV7-2	TRBJ1-5	CASSLNPVFGNQPQHF
-	TRBV11-2	TRBJ2-1	CASSSSAGGGYEQFF
-	TRBV28	TRBJ2-4	CASSSLDPAVGAKNIQYF
-	TRBV29-1	TRBJ2-5	CSVGTGIEETQYF
-	TRBV19	TRBJ2-3	CASMTSGVRTDTQYF
-	TRBV4-1	TRBJ2-7	CASSRLAGGLYEQYF
-	TRBV5-6	TRBJ2-3	CASSTTGFSTDTQYF
-	TRBV7-6	TRBJ2-1	CASSFLVGASYNEQFF
-	TRBV7-6	TRBJ2-5	CASSLAGGGQETQYF
-	TRBV5-5	TRBJ2-7	CASSFVMGQGYEQYF
-	TRBV5-1	TRBJ2-5	CASRTGHYLETQYF
-	TRBV29-1	TRBJ1-2	CSVGTGGRYTF
-	TRBV19	TRBJ1-5	CASSRDTGTPNQPQHF
once	TRBV5-6	TRBJ2-7	CASSSVYEQYF
once	TRBV9	TRBJ2-2	CASSGGQGRRELFF
-	TRBV15	TRBJ1-2	CATSTETGRVRNGYTF
-	TRBV5-1	TRBJ2-1	CASSLVASGNNEQFF
few	TRBV2	TRBJ2-7	CASSEREGLRYEQYF
-	TRBV27	TRBJ1-2	CASSLGWGGGNGYTF
-	TRBV18	TRBJ2-1	CASSPSQFNEQFF
-	TRBV7-2	TRBJ2-7	CASSLDRGGYEQYF
-	TRBV5-1	TRBJ2-7	CASSLGQGARDEQYF
-	TRBV4-3	TRBJ2-2	CASSQDWGLVATGELFF
-	TRBV12-2	TRBJ2-5	CASRLALGGGLQETQYF
-	TRBV10-3	TRBJ2-3	CAISRDGEDTQYF
-	TRBV7-3	TRBJ1-2	CASSLMLNRLFGSYTF
-	TRBV9	TRBJ2-5	CASSPHVGGPPGQTQYF
-	TRBV11-2	TRBJ1-2	CASSSGQEWGGYTF
-	TRBV6-4	TRBJ1-1	CASSVGENTEAFF
-	TRBV19	TRBJ2-7	CASSERAHSYEQYF
-	TRBV30	TRBJ2-3	CAWSAGSTDTQYF